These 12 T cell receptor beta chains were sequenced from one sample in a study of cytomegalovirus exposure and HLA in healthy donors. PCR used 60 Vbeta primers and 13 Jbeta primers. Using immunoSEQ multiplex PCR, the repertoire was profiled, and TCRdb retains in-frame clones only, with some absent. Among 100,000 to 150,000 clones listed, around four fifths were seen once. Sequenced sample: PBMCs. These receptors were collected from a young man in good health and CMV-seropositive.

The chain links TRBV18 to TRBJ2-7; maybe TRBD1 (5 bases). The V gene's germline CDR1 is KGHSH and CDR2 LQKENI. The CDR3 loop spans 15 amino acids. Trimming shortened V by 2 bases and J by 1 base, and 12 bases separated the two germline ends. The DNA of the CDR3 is TGTGCCAGCTCACCAGGGGTAACAGGTTCCTACGAGCAGTACTTC. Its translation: CASSPGVTGSYEQYF.

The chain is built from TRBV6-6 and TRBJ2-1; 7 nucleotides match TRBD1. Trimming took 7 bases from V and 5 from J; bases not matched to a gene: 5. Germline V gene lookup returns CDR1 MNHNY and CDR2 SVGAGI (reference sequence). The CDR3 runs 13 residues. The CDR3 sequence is CASIGTANNEQFF. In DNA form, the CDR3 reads TGTGCCAGCATTGGGACAGCAAACAATGAGCAGTTCTTC.

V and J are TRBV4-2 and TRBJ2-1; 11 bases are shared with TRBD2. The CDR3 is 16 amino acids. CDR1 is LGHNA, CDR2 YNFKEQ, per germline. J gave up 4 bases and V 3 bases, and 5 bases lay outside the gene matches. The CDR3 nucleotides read TGTGCCAGCAGCCATGTAGCGGGAGGGGGATACAATGAGCAGTTCTTC. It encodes CASSHVAGGGYNEQFF.

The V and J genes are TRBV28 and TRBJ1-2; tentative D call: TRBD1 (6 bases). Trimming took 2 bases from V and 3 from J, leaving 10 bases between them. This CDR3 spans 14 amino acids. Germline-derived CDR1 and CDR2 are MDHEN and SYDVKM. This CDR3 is CASSLGGADYGYTF. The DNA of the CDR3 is TGTGCCAGCAGTTTAGGGGGCGCGGACTATGGCTACACCTTC.

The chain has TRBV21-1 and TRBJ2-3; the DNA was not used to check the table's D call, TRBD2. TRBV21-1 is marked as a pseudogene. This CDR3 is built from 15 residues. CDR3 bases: TGTGCCAGCAGCAAAGTGGCGGGAGTGGGAGGTACGCAGTATTTT. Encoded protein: CASSKVAGVGGTQYF.

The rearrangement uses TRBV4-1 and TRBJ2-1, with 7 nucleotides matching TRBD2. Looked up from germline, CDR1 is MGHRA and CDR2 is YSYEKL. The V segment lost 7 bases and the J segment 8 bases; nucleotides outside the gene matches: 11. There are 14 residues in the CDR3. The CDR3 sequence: CASTLNAGVDEQFF. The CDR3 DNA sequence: TGCGCCAGCACTCTTAACGCGGGAGTCGATGAGCAGTTCTTC.

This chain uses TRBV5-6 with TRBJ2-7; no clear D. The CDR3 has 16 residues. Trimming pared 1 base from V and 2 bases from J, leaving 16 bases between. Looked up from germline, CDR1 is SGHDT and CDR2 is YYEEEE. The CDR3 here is CASSLFGSRIPYEQYF. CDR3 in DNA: TGTGCCAGCAGCTTGTTTGGCTCCAGGATTCCCTACGAGCAGTACTTC.

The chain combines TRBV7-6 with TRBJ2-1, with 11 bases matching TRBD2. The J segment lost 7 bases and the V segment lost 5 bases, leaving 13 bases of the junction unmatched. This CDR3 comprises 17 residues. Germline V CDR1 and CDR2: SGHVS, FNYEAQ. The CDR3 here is CASSPRLAGRLGNEQFF. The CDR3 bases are TGTGCCAGCAGCCCCCGACTAGCGGGGAGGTTGGGGAATGAGCAGTTCTTC.

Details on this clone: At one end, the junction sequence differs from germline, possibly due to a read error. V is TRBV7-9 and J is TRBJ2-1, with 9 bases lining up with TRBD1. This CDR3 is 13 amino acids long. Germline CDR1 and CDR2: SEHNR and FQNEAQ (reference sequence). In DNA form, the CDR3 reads TGTTCCAGCTACAGGGGGCAGTACAATGAGCAGTTCTTC. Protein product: CSSYRGQYNEQFF.

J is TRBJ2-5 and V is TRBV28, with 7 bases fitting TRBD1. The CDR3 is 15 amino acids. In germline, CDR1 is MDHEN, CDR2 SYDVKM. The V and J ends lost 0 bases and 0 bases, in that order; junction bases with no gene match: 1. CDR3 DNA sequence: TGTGCCAGCAGTTTATGGGGACAGAACCAAGAGACCCAGTACTTC. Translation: CASSLWGQNQETQYF.

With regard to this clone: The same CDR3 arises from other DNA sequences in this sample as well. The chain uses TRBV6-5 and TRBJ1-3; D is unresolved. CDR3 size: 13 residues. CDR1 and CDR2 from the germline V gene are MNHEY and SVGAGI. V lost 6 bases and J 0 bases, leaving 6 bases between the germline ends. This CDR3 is CASRAPSGNTIYF. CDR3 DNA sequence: TGTGCCAGCAGGGCTCCCTCTGGAAACACCATATATTTT.

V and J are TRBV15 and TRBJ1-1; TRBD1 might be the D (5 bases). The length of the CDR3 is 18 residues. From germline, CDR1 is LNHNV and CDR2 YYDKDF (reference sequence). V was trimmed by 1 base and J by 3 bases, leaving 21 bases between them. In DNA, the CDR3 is TGTGCCACCAGCAGAGTGGCATTGGGAACAGGTCGGGACACTGAAGCTTTCTTT. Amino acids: CATSRVALGTGRDTEAFF. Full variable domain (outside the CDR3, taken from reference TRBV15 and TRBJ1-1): DAMVIQNPRYQVTQFGKPVTLSCSQTLNHNVMYWYQQKSSQAPKLLFHYYDKDFNNEADTPDNFQSRRPNTSFCFLDIRSPGLGDTAMYLCATSRVALGTGRDTEAFFGQGTRLTVV.